This T cell receptor beta chain was captured in a study of beta chain features in type 1 diabetes. Turning to the study itself: Sorted cells, around 100 million in number, were examined across all samples.

Whole-study findings and limits: Patients and controls would be equally affected if PCR favored shorter templates.

This clone was found a few times. Antigen specificity is unknown. Trimming shortened V by 1 base and J by 3 bases, and 11 bases separated the two germline ends. The germline CDR1 and CDR2 sequences are LGHNA and YSLEER. The CDR3 extends over 15 amino acids. Every bit of the isolated RNA underwent reverse transcription, so sequencing read expressed TCRB transcripts. Sequencing was performed with immunoSEQ multiplex PCR; in TCRdb, only in-frame clones are kept and a portion is missing. The sample shows under 950,000 clones, under 20% of them seen only once. Sequenced material: naive CD4+ T cells from blood. The rearrangement uses TRBV4-3 and TRBJ2-3; D possibly corresponds to TRBD2 (7 bases). This TCR came from a woman aged 18-29 years in good health. CDR3 sequence (DNA): TGCGCCAGCAGCCAAGTTGGGAGGGGGACAGATACGCAGTATTTT. This gives the protein CASSQVGRGTDTQYF.